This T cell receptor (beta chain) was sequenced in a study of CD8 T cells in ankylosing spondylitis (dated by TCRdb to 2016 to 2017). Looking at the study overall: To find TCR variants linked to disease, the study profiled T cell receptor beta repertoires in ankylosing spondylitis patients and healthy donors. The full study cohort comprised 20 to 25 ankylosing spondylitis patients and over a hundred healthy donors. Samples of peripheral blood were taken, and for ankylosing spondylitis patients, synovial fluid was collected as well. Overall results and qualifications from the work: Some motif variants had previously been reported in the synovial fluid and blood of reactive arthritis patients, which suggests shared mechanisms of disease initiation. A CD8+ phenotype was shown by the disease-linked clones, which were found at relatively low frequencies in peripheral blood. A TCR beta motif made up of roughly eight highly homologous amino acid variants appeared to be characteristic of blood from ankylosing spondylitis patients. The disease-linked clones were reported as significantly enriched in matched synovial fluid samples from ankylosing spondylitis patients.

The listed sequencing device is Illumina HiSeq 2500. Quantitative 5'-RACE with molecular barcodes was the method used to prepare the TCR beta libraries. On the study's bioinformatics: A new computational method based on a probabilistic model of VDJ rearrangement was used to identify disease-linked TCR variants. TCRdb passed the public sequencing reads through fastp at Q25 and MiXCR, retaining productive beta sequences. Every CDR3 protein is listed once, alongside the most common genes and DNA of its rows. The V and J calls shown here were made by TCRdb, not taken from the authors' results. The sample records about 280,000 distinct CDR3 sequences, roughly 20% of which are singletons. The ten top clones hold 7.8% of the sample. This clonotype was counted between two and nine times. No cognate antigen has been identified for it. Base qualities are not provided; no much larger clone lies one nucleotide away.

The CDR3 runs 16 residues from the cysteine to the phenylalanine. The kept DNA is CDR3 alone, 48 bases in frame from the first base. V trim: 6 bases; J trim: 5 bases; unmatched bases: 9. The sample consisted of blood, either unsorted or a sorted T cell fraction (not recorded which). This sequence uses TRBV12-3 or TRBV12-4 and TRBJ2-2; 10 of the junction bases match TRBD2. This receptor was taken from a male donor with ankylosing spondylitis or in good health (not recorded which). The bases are TGTGCCAGCAGCCAAAGCGGGGGGGACAAAACCGGGGAGCTGTTTTTT. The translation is CASSQSGGDKTGELFF.